The clone carrying this T cell receptor (beta chain) was detected a few times. The target antigen is unknown. The source of the sample is a study of T-cell memory formation after mild COVID-19. Findings of the study overall: Pre-infection memory held some responding clones, suggesting pre-existing cross-reactive T cells responded.

TCRdb re-analysed the 5' RACE reads in MiXCR, keeping a single row per CDR3 protein. This sample has over 450,000 distinct CDR3 sequences; roughly 22% occur once, and the top ten carry around an eighth. V shed 7 bases, J shed 5 bases, and the junction held 9 bases outside the gene matches. The CDR3 has 15 amino acids. CDR1 and CDR2 from the germline V gene are ENHRY and SYGVKD. Sequenced: PBMCs or a T cell subset sorted from them (not recorded which). V is TRBV10-3 and J is TRBJ2-3; 10 nucleotides agree with TRBD1. This TCR was sampled from an adult woman who had mild COVID-19 (a few samples of this study predate the infection). Cell type and time point are not known. CDR3 loop: CAITTGQGKRDTQYF. The CDR3 DNA reads TGTGCCATCACCACGGGACAGGGGAAGCGAGATACGCAGTATTTT.